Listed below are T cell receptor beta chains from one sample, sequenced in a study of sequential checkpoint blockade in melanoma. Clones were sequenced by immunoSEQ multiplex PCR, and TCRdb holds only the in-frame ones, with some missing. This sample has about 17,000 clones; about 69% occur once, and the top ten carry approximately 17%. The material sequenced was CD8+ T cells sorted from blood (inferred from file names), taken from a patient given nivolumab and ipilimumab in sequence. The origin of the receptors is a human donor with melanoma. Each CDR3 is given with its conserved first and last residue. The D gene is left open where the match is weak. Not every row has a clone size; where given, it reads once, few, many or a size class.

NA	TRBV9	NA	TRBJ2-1	CASSVEGGHPYNEQFF	TGTGCCAGCAGCGTAGAGGGGGGGCACCCCTACAATGAGCAGTTCTTC
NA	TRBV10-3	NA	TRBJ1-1	CATLDRFLNTEAFF	TGTGCCACGCTAGACAGGTTTCTTAACACTGAAGCTTTCTTT
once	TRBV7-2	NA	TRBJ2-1	CASSLGGGAYNEQFF	TGTGCCAGCAGCTTAGGAGGGGGAGCCTACAATGAGCAGTTCTTC
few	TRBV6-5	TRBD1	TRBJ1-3	CASSPGQGAGNTIYF	TGTGCCAGCAGCCCGGGACAGGGGGCTGGAAACACCATATATTTT
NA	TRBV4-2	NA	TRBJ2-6	CASSEEGDIRSGANVLTF	TGTGCCAGCAGCGAAGAGGGGGACATTCGCTCTGGGGCCAACGTCCTGACTTTC
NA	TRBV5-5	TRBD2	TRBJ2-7	CASSHTSGGPYEQYF	TGTGCCAGCAGCCACACTAGCGGGGGGCCCTACGAGCAGTACTTC
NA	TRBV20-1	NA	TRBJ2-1	CSASPYNEQFF	TGCAGTGCGAGTCCTTACAATGAGCAGTTCTTC
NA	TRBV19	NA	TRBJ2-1	CATLGAGYNEQFF	TGTGCCACCCTTGGCGCGGGGTACAATGAGCAGTTCTTC
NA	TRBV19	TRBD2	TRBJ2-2	CASSIWGTTTGELFF	TGTGCCAGTAGTATATGGGGGACTACTACCGGGGAGCTGTTTTTT
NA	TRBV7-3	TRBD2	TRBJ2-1	CASSPLGGSHYNEQFF	TGTGCCAGCAGCCCCCTGGGAGGGTCTCACTACAATGAGCAGTTCTTC
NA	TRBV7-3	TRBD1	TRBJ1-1	CASSSLQGGTEAFF	TGTGCCAGCAGCTCCCTACAGGGGGGCACTGAAGCTTTCTTT
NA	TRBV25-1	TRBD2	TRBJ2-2	CANSEITGGGELFF	TGTGCCAACAGTGAAATTACGGGAGGCGGGGAGCTGTTTTTT
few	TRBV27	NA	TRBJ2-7	CASSWGLSYEQYF	TGTGCCAGCAGTTGGGGACTCTCCTACGAGCAGTACTTC
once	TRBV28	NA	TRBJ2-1	CASRLSRLAGDEQFF	TGTGCCAGCAGGCTGAGCCGACTAGCAGGGGATGAGCAGTTCTTC
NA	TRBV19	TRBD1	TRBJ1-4	CASRSRDRLNEKLFF	TGTGCCAGTAGAAGCCGGGACAGGCTTAATGAAAAACTGTTTTTT
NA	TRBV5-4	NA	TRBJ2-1	CASSAGLDYNEQFF	TGTGCCAGCAGCGCGGGACTGGATTACAATGAGCAGTTCTTC
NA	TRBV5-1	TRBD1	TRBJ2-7	CASSLGTGGVVGMDEQYF	TGCGCCAGCAGCTTGGGGACAGGGGGCGTAGTGGGTATGGACGAGCAGTACTTC
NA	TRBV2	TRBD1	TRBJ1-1	CASSEAPGQGEAFF	TGTGCCAGCAGTGAAGCCCCCGGACAGGGGGAAGCTTTCTTT
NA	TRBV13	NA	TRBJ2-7	CASSSDLAPYEQYF	TGTGCCAGCAGCTCCGACCTAGCTCCCTACGAGCAGTACTTC
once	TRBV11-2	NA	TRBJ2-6	CASSLASAGWGRVLTF	TGTGCCAGCAGCTTAGCTTCCGCAGGGTGGGGCCGAGTCCTGACTTTC
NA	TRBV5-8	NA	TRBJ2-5	CASRKSPNRGETQYF	TGTGCCAGCAGGAAAAGCCCAAACCGGGGGGAGACCCAGTACTTC
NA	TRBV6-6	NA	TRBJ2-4	CASSYVGSDIQYF	TGTGCCAGCAGTTACGTTGGGAGTGACATTCAGTACTTC
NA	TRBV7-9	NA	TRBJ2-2	CASSGTGLSQPPNTGELFF	TGTGCCAGCAGCGGAACGGGACTCTCACAACCGCCGAACACCGGGGAGCTGTTTTTT
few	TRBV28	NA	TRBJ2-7	CASSLWGGRSYEQYF	TGTGCCAGCAGTTTATGGGGGGGGCGGTCGTACGAGCAGTACTTC
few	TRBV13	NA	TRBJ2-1	CASSLESVNEQFF	TGTGCCAGCAGCTTAGAGTCGGTCAATGAGCAGTTCTTC
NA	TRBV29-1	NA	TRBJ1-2	CSVEDLTRERGHGYTF	TGCAGCGTTGAAGATCTTACCCGGGAACGAGGCCATGGCTACACCTTC
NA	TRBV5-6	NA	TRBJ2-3	CASSFGPDTQYF	TGTGCCAGCAGCTTTGGGCCAGATACGCAGTATTTT
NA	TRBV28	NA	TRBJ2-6	CASSLFGGISGANVLTF	TGTGCCAGCAGTTTATTCGGGGGTATCTCTGGGGCCAACGTCCTGACTTTC
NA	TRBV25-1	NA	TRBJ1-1	CASSEWSGNTEAFF	TGTGCCAGCAGTGAATGGAGCGGTAACACTGAAGCTTTCTTT
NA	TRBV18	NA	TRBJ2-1	CASSPPGGNHNEQFF	TGTGCCAGCTCACCACCTGGGGGGAACCACAATGAGCAGTTCTTC
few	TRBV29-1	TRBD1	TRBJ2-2	CSVESRGQAGELFF	TGCAGCGTTGAGTCCAGGGGGCAAGCCGGGGAGCTGTTTTTT
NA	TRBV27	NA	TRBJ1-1	CASSPQGWTEAFF	TGTGCCAGCAGTCCCCAGGGTTGGACTGAAGCTTTCTTT
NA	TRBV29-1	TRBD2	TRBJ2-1	CSVPGGLNEQFF	TGCAGCGTCCCGGGAGGGCTCAATGAGCAGTTCTTC
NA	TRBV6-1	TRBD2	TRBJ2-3	CASSGRLAVGADTQYF	TGTGCCAGCAGTGGCAGGCTAGCGGTTGGTGCAGATACGCAGTATTTT
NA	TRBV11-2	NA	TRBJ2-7	CASSLEAGITYEQYF	TGTGCCAGCAGCTTAGAGGCAGGGATAACCTACGAGCAGTACTTC
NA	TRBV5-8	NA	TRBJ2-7	CASSSQVLAYEQYF	TGTGCCAGCAGTTCACAGGTTCTCGCCTACGAGCAGTACTTC
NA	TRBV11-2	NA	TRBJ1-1	CASSSLGAFSMNTEAFF	TGTGCCAGCAGCTCCCTTGGGGCGTTCTCCATGAACACTGAAGCTTTCTTT
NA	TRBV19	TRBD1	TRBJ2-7	CASSIDNRGRDEQYF	TGTGCCAGTAGTATAGATAACAGGGGGCGAGACGAGCAGTACTTC
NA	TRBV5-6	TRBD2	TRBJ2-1	CASSLAWGLAAQEQFF	TGTGCCAGCAGCTTGGCCTGGGGACTAGCGGCCCAGGAGCAGTTCTTC
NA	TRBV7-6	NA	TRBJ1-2	CASSHRQGKDNYGYTF	TGTGCCAGCAGCCATCGCCAGGGGAAAGATAACTATGGCTACACCTTC
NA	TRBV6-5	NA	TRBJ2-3	CASTLDTFSTDTQYF	TGTGCCAGCACCTTAGACACGTTCAGCACAGATACGCAGTATTTT
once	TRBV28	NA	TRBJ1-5	CASSLAGESQPQHF	TGTGCCAGCAGTTTAGCAGGGGAGAGTCAGCCCCAGCATTTT
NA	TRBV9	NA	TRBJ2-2	CASSPSGVPRGTGELFF	TGTGCCAGCAGCCCATCAGGGGTTCCGAGGGGCACCGGGGAGCTGTTTTTT
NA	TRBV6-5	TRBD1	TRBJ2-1	CASSYFGTEREQFF	TGTGCCAGCAGTTACTTTGGGACAGAACGCGAGCAGTTCTTC
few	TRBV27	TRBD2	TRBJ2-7	CASSHGGAGYEQYF	TGTGCCAGCAGCCACGGGGGGGCCGGCTACGAGCAGTACTTC
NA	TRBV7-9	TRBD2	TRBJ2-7	CASTRAGVLDEQYF	TGTGCCAGCACTAGAGCGGGAGTATTGGACGAGCAGTACTTC
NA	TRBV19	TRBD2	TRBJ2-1	CASSTIAGGPNEQFF	TGTGCCAGTAGTACTATAGCGGGGGGGCCTAATGAGCAGTTCTTC
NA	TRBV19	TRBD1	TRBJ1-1	CASSIGTGAHTEAFF	TGTGCCAGTAGTATAGGGACAGGGGCCCACACTGAAGCTTTCTTT
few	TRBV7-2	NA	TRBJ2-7	CASSFTAGQLGYEQYF	TGTGCCAGCAGCTTTACGGCGGGACAGTTGGGCTACGAGCAGTACTTC
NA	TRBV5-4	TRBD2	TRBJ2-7	CASSLAYGGSYEQYF	TGTGCCAGCAGCCTCGCTTACGGGGGGTCCTACGAGCAGTACTTC
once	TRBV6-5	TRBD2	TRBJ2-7	CASSWGAGTYEQYF	TGTGCCAGCAGTTGGGGAGCGGGAACCTACGAGCAGTACTTC
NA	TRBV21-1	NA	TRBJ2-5	CASIPARQETQYF	TGTGCCAGCATCCCCGCGCGCCAAGAGACCCAGTACTTC
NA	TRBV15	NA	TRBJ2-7	CATSGGAAYEQYF	TGTGCCACCAGTGGCGGGGCTGCCTACGAGCAGTACTTC
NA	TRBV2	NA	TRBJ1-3	CASSPRYAEGNTIYF	TGTGCCAGCAGTCCTCGGTACGCCGAAGGAAACACCATATATTTT